This T cell receptor beta chain was sequenced for a study of T cell responses to AZD1222 COVID-19 vaccine. Study observations and caveats: Close to half of all spike-specific TCRs reportedly target regions of the variants that are unmutated. None of the repertoires were sampled until the peak T cell response had passed. The donor cohort was predominantly white British with a female majority, and clonal diversity may have been underestimated.

To note about this clone: What it binds is unknown.

This CDR3 spans 13 amino acids. Per germline, CDR1 SGHVS and CDR2 FQNEAQ. V lost 5 bases and J 0 bases, leaving 8 bases between the germline ends. Repertoires were generated with immunoSEQ multiplex PCR, while TCRdb's copy carries only in-frame clones and drops some. Altogether roughly 130,000 clones are present, approximately 94% being singletons, with the ten largest covering 6% to 7%. The sequence was obtained from an adult in good health. The chain couples TRBV7-8 to TRBJ2-7; unclear D gene. The sample consisted of peripheral blood, taken on day 0 of AZD1222 vaccination. The CDR3 spells CASSRTSSYEQYF. CDR3 nucleotide sequence: TGTGCCAGCAGCCGAACCAGCTCCTACGAGCAGTACTTC.